This TCR beta chain was retrieved from a study of OX40 agonist ivuxolimab in advanced cancers. Study outcomes and limitations: Still undetermined is the antigen specificity of the expanded peripheral T cells.

There are 15 residues in the CDR3. V was cut by 2 bases and J by 0 bases, with 9 bases left in between. CDR1 is MNHNS and CDR2 is SASEGT in the germline V gene. Clones were sequenced by immunoSEQ multiplex PCR, and TCRdb holds only the in-frame ones, with some missing. Altogether 45,000 to 50,000 clones are present, around 88% being singletons, with the ten largest covering around 30%. Turning to this clone: Its matching antigen is unknown.

The input for sequencing was CD4+ or CD8+ T cells sorted from blood, taken in a trial of the OX40 agonist ivuxolimab. The sequence was collected from an adult with an advanced solid tumor such as melanoma, head and neck, liver or kidney cancer. This chain joins TRBV6-1 and TRBJ2-3; perhaps TRBD2 as D (5 bases). The CDR3 sequence is CASSEYPGSTDTQYF. In DNA form, the CDR3 reads TGTGCCAGCAGTGAATATCCGGGGAGCACAGATACGCAGTATTTT.